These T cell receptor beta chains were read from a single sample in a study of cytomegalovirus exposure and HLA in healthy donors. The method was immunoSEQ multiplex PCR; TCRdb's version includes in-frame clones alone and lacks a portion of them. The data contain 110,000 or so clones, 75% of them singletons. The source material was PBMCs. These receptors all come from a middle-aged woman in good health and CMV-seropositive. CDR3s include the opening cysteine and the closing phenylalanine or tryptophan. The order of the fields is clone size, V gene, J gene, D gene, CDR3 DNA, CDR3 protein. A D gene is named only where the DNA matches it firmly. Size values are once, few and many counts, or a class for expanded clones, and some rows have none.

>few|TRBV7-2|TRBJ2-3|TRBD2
TGTGCCAGCGGAACCCTTGGGGAGGGTACGCAGTATTTT
CASGTLGEGTQYF
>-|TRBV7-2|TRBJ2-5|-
TGTGCCAGCAGCTTTTCGGGGGAGACCCAGTACTTC
CASSFSGETQYF
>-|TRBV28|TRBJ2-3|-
TGTGCCAGCAGGACCGCGAGCGCCCTCACAGATACGCAGTATTTT
CASRTASALTDTQYF
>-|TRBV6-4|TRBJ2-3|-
TGTGCCAGCAGTGAGCAGGACACAGATACGCAGTATTTT
CASSEQDTDTQYF
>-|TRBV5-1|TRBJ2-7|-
TGCGCCAGCAGCTTGTGGCCACGCGGAAACTCACGTACCGAGCAGTACTTC
CASSLWPRGNSRTEQYF
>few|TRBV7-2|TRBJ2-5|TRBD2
TGTGCCAGCAGCGGGGGGGATGGAGAGACCCAGTACTTC
CASSGGDGETQYF
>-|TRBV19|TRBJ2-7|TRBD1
TGTGCCAGTAGTAACCGACAGGGGAGCTCCTACGAGCAGTACTTC
CASSNRQGSSYEQYF
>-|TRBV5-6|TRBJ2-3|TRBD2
TGTGCCAGCAGCTTTCGTTCGGGGGGAGATGATACGCAGTATTTT
CASSFRSGGDDTQYF
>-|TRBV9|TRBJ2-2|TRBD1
TGTGCCAGCAGCGAGAGGGGAGACAGGGCTGCGAACACCGGGGAGCTGTTTTTT
CASSERGDRAANTGELFF
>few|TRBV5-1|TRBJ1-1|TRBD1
TGCGCCAGCAGCCCTCAACAGGGGGCGAACACTGAAGCTTTCTTT
CASSPQQGANTEAFF
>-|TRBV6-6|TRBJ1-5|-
TGTGCCAGCAGTGGTAGCCGAAATCAGCCCCAGCATTTT
CASSGSRNQPQHF
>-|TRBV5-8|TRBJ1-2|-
TGTGCCAGCAGCTTTCTCATTCCTAAAGCTAACTATGGCTACACCTTC
CASSFLIPKANYGYTF
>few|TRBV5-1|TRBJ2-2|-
TGCGCCAGCAGCTTCCTAGAAAACACCGGGGAGCTGTTTTTT
CASSFLENTGELFF
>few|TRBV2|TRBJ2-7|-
TGTGCCAGCAGTGAACGGTCCTACGAGCAGTACTTC
CASSERSYEQYF
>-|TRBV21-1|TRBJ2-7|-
TGTGCCAGCAGCAAAAAAAGACAGGGGGACGAGCAGTACTTC
CASSKKRQGDEQYF